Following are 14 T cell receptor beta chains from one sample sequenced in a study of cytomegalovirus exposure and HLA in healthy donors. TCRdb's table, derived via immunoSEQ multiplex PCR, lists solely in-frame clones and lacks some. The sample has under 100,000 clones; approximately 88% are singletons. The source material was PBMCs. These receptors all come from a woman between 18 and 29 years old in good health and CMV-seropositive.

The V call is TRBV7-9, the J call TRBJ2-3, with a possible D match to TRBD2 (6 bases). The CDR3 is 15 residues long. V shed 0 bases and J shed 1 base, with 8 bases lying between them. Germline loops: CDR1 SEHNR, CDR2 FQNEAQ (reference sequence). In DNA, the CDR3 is TGTGCCAGCAGCTTAGCTTCTAGCGGCACAGATACGCAGTATTTT. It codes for CASSLASSGTDTQYF.

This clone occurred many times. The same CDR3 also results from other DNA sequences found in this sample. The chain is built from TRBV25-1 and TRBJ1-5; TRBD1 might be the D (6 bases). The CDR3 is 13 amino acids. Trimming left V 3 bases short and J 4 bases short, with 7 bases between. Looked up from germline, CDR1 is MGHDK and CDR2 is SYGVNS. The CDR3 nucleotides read TGTGCCAGCAGTGATACAGGGAATCAGCCCCAGCATTTT. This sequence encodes CASSDTGNQPQHF.

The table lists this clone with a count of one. CDR3 bases: TGCGCCAGCAGTCTCCTTAGCGGGGGCCGCACAGATACGCAGTATTTT. Protein sequence: CASSLLSGGRTDTQYF. The chain links TRBV10-1 to TRBJ2-3; 9 nucleotides align to TRBD2. From germline, CDR1 is WNHNN and CDR2 SYGVQD (reference sequence). J lost 1 base, V lost 5 bases, and 7 bases had no gene match. The CDR3 contains 16 residues.

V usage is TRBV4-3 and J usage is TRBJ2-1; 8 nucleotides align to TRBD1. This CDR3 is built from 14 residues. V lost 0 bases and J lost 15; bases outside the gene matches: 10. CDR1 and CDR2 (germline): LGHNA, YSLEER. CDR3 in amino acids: CASSQDTGGRLLFF. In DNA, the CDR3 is TGCGCCAGCAGCCAAGATACAGGGGGGCGGCTTCTGTTCTTC.

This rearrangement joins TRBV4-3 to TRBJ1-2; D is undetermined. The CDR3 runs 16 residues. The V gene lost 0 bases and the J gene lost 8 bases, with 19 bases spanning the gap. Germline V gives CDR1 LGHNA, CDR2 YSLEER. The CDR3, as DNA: TGCGCCAGCAGCCAAGATGAACACAACCCCAACCTCGGCTACACCTTC. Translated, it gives CASSQDEHNPNLGYTF.

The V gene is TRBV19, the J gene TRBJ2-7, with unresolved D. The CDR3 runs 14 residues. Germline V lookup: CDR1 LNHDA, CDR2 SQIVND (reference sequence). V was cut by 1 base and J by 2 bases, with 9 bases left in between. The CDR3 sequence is CASSIVNSPYEQYF. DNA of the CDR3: TGTGCCAGTAGTATAGTTAACAGCCCCTACGAGCAGTACTTC.

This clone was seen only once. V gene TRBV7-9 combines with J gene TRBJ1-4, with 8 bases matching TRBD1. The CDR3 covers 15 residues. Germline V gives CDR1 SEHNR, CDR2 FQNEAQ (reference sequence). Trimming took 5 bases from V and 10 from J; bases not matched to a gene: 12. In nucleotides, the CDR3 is TGTGCCAGCAGCGAGCCGGGACAGGCCTTCGGAAAACTGTTTTTT. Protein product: CASSEPGQAFGKLFF.

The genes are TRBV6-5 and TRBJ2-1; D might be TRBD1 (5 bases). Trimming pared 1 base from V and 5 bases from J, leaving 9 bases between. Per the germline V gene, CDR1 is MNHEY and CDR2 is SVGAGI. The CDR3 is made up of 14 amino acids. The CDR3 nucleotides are TGTGCCAGCAGTTACTTCGGACACCACAATGAGCAGTTCTTC. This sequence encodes CASSYFGHHNEQFF.

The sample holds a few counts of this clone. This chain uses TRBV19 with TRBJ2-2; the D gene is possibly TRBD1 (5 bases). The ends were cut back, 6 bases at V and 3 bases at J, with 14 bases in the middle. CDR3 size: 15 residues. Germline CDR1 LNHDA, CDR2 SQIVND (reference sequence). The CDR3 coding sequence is TGTGCCAGTAGGGGTACAGGAGCGTACACCGGGGAGCTGTTTTTT. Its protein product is CASRGTGAYTGELFF.

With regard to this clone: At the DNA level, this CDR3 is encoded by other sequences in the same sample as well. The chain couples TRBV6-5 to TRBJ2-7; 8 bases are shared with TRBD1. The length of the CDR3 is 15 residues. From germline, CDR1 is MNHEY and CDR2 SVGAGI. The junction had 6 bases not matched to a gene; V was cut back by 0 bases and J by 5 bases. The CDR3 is CASSYSRGQGHEQYF. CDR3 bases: TGTGCCAGCAGTTACTCGAGAGGACAGGGACACGAGCAGTACTTC.

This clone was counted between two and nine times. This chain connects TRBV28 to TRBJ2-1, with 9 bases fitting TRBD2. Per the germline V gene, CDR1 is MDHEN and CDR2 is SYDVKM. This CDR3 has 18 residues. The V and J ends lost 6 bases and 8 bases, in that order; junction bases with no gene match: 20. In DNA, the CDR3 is TGTGCCAGCAGCTGGGGGGGCCTAGCGGGGAACGCTCTTGATGAGCAGTTCTTC. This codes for CASSWGGLAGNALDEQFF.

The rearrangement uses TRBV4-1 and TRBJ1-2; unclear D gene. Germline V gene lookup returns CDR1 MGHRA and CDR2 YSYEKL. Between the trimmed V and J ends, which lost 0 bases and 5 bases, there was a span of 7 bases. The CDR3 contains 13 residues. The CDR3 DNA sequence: TGCGCCAGCAGCCAAGATGGAGAATATGGCTACACCTTC. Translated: CASSQDGEYGYTF.

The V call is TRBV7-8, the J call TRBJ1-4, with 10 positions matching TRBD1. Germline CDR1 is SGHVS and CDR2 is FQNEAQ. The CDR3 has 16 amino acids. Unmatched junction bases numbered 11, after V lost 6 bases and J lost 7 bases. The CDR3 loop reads CASSQNRDRGGEKLFF. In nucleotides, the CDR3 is TGTGCCAGCAGTCAGAACCGGGACAGGGGAGGTGAAAAACTGTTTTTT.

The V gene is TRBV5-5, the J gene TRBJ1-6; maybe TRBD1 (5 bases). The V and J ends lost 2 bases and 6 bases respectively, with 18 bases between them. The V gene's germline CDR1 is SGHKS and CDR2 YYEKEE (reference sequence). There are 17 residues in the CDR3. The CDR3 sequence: CASSFGASGGVNSPLHF. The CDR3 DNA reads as TGTGCCAGCAGCTTTGGTGCGAGCGGGGGAGTTAATTCACCCCTCCACTTT.